The subject of this entry is one T cell receptor (beta chain). The source of the sample is a study of shared clonotypes between healthy human individuals. The assay was immunoSEQ multiplex PCR, and TCRdb's table has in-frame clones only and misses some. The data show roughly 640,000 clones, over 65% seen once. This CDR3 has 18 amino acids. Per germline, CDR1 KGHSH and CDR2 LQKENI. V lost 2 bases to trimming and J lost 5 bases, with 22 bases between them. The TCR originated in a woman in her 30s in good health. Sequenced input: memory CD4+ T cells sorted from blood. Stated subset: CD45RA-negative fraction. This rearrangement joins TRBV18 to TRBJ2-1; D is perhaps TRBD1 or TRBD2 (6 bases each). The CDR3: CASSPNRPLGGGNNEQFF. In nucleotides, the CDR3 is TGTGCCAGCTCACCAAACCGACCGCTAGGGGGAGGAAACAATGAGCAGTTCTTC.